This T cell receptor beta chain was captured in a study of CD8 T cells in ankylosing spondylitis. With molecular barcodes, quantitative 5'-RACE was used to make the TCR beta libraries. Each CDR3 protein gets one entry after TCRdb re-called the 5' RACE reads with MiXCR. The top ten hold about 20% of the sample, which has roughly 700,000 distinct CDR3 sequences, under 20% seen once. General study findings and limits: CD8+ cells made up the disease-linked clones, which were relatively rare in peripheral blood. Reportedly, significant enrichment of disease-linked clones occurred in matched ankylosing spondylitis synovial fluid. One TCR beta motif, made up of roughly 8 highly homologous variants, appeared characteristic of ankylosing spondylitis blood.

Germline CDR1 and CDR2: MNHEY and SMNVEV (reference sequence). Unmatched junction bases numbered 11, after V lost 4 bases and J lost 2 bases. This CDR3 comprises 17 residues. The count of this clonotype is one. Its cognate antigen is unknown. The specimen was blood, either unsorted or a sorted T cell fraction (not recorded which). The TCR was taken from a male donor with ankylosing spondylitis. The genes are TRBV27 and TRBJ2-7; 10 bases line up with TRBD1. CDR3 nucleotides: TGTGCCAGCAGTTCCTATATCCGGGACAGGGGTGCCTACGAGCAGTACTTC. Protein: CASSSYIRDRGAYEQYF.